Below are 2 T cell receptor beta chains sequenced from a single sample in a study of neurological immune-mediated disorders. One entry per CDR3 protein results from TCRdb running MiXCR on the 5' RACE reads. The sample has roughly 62,000 distinct CDR3 sequences, roughly 11% seen once. Sequenced sample: PBMCs. The receptor source for this set is a man aged 60 to 69 in good health.

This clonotype was recorded a few times. CDR3 nucleotide sequence: TGTGCCAGCAGTCAAAGGGGCTCTATGAAACACTCTGGAAACACCATATATTTT. Its protein is CASSQRGSMKHSGNTIYF. The V call is TRBV27, the J call TRBJ1-3, with D possibly being TRBD1 (5 bases). V was cut by 5 bases and J by 0 bases, with 20 bases left in between. There are 18 residues in the CDR3. Germline CDR1 and CDR2: MNHEY and SMNVEV (reference sequence).

Details on this clonotype: Given a much more abundant clone one base away, this may be a read error. The V gene is TRBV20-1, the J gene TRBJ1-4; D is possibly TRBD1 (6 bases). The CDR3 extends over 12 amino acids. Germline loops: CDR1 DFQATT, CDR2 SNEGSKA (reference sequence). As DNA, the CDR3 is TGCAGGGCCGGGACATTTAATGAAAAACGGTTTTTT. Translation gives CRAGTFNEKRFF.